These 10 T cell receptor beta chains share one sample of origin, sequenced in a study of shared T cell receptors in the human thymus. Assay used: immunoSEQ multiplex PCR; TCRdb lists only in-frame clones, some missing. This sample has 630,000 or so clones, with 87% found just once. This sample was also put to use in a study of human thymus T cells.

Sequencing was carried out using thymocytes. Every receptor here comes from a boy less than two years old with a congenital heart defect.

The V call is TRBV19, the J call TRBJ1-5; 7 nucleotides agree with TRBD1. Germline trimming cut 9 bases from V and 7 bases from J; bases unmatched to any gene: 15. Per germline, CDR1 LNHDA and CDR2 SQIVND (reference sequence). This CDR3 spans 15 amino acids. The CDR3 is CASLERVATGQPQHF. CDR3 DNA sequence: TGTGCCAGCCTAGAGAGGGTTGCGACAGGGCAGCCCCAGCATTTT.

The V call is TRBV5-1, the J call TRBJ2-7; D unresolved. Per the germline V gene, CDR1 is SGHRS and CDR2 is YFSETQ. The CDR3 spans 11 residues. Trimming took off 0 bases at V and 5 bases at J, with 3 bases between the two ends. The CDR3 DNA reads TGCGCCAGCAGCTTGGCTCACGAGCAGTACTTC. This encodes CASSLAHEQYF.

V usage is TRBV9 and J usage is TRBJ2-7; D is possibly TRBD2 (5 bases). Trimming took off 0 bases at V and 4 bases at J, with 8 bases between the two ends. The V gene's germline CDR1 is SGDLS and CDR2 YYNGEE. There are 13 residues in the CDR3. CDR3 sequence (DNA): TGTGCCAGCAGCGTAGAGAGGAGGTACGAGCAGTACTTC. This sequence encodes CASSVERRYEQYF.

The chain joins TRBV5-6 to TRBJ2-3; TRBD2 matches at 7 bases. The germline V gene encodes CDR1 SGHDT and CDR2 YYEEEE. The CDR3 covers 14 residues. The V and J ends lost 4 bases and 5 bases, in that order; junction bases with no gene match: 7. CDR3 in DNA: TGTGCCAGCAGCCCCGGGCGGGGGAGAGATACGCAGTATTTT. This gives the protein CASSPGRGRDTQYF.

The J gene is TRBJ1-5, the V gene TRBV14, with 8 bases fitting TRBD1. The CDR3 has 16 amino acids. Germline V gives CDR1 SGHDN, CDR2 FVKESK. V shed 1 base and J 6 bases; nucleotides not matched to a gene: 8. Here the CDR3 reads CASSQVLGQVSQPQHF. The CDR3 DNA reads as TGTGCCAGCAGCCAAGTCTTGGGACAGGTGAGTCAGCCCCAGCATTTT. Full variable domain (remainder filled in from reference TRBV14 and TRBJ1-5): EAGVTQFPSHSVIEKGQTVTLRCDPISGHDNLYWYRRVMGKEIKFLLHFVKESKQDESGMPNNRFLAERTGGTYSTLKVQPAELEDSGVYFCASSQVLGQVSQPQHFGDGTRLSIL.

The chain combines TRBV27 with TRBJ2-7; TRBD1 matches 9 bases. Germline V gene sequence: CDR1 MNHEY, CDR2 SMNVEV (reference sequence). Trimming cost V 4 bases and J 1 base; bases outside gene matches: 11. CDR3 length: 17 amino acids. In DNA form, the CDR3 reads TGTGCCAGCAGTTGGACACCGGGACAGGGCCTATCCTACGAGCAGTACTTC. It is translated as CASSWTPGQGLSYEQYF.

V is TRBV28 and J is TRBJ2-7; tentative D call: TRBD2 (6 bases). CDR1 MDHEN and CDR2 SYDVKM come from the germline V gene. Trimming removed 7 bases from V and 6 bases from J, with 31 bases in between. The CDR3 has 18 amino acids. Here the CDR3 reads CASTSSSVRERAMSEQYF. The CDR3 region has the DNA TGTGCCAGCACCTCTAGCTCTGTCCGGGAGCGGGCCATGAGCGAGCAGTACTTC.

The gene calls are TRBV27 and TRBJ1-4; 7 bases map to TRBD1. The CDR3 is 15 amino acids. Trimming took 5 bases from V and 6 from J; bases not matched to a gene: 9. Germline V gene lookup returns CDR1 MNHEY and CDR2 SMNVEV (reference sequence). The DNA for the CDR3 is TGTGCCAGCAGTAGACAGGGAAGGGGAGATGAAAAACTGTTTTTT. Translated, it gives CASSRQGRGDEKLFF. Using reference TRBV27 and TRBJ1-4 for the parts outside the CDR3, the full variable domain is EAQVTQNPRYLITVTGKKLTVTCSQNMNHEYMSWYRQDPGLGLRQIYYSMNVEVTDKGDVPEGYKVSRKEKRNFPLILESPSPNQTSLYFCASSRQGRGDEKLFFGSGTQLSVL.

This chain uses TRBV25-1 with TRBJ1-4; D is perhaps TRBD1 (5 bases). V shed 7 bases and J shed 10 bases, with 10 bases lying between them. The CDR3 spans 11 residues. Germline CDR1 reads MGHDK; CDR2 reads SYGVNS. This CDR3 is CASTLQGKLFF. The CDR3 DNA reads as TGTGCCAGCACCCTTCAGGGAAAACTGTTTTTT.

The chain links TRBV29-1 to TRBJ1-2, with TRBD1 matching 8 bases. With 2 bases clipped from V and 4 bases from J, the junction kept 12 bases outside the gene matches. Germline CDR1 reads SQVTM; CDR2 reads ANQGSEA. The CDR3 spans 16 residues. For the CDR3, the DNA is TGCAGCGTTGAACGGCCAGGGGGCGCGTTCAGCTATGGCTACACCTTC. Its translation is CSVERPGGAFSYGYTF.